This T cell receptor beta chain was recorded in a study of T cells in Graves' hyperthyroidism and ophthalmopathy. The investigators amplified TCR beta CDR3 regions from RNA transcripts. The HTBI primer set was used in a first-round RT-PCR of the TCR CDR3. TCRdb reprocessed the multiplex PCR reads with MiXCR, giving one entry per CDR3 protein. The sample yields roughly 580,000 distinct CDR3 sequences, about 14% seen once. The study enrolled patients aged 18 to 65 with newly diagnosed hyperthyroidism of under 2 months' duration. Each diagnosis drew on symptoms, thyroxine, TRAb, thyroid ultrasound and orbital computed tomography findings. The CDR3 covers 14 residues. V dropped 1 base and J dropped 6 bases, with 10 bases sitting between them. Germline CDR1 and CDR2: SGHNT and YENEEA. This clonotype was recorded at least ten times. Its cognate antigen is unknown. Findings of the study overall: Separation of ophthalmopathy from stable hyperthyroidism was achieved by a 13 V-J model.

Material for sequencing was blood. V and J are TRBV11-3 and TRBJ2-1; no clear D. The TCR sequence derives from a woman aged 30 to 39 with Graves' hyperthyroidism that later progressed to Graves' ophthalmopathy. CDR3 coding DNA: TGTGCCAGCAGCTTAGTTGACCTGGGCAATGAGCAGTTCTTC. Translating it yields CASSLVDLGNEQFF.